This T cell receptor beta chain was recovered during a study of CD8+CD57+ T cells in acquired aplastic anemia. Study summary: Recorded DNA amounts for sorted CD4+ and CD8+ cells had an average of 3.2 ug. The study, taken as a whole, reports: CD8+ Simpson's diversity did not differ significantly between patients and controls.

Profiling of TCR beta VDJ combinations and CDR3 sequences used genomic DNA as template. One entry per CDR3 protein results from TCRdb running MiXCR on the reads. The sample records approximately 200,000 distinct CDR3 sequences, over 60% being singletons. Germline V gene sequence: CDR1 LNHDA, CDR2 SQIVND (reference sequence). This CDR3 region has 12 residues. V was cut by 5 bases and J by 4 bases, with 6 bases left in between. This clonotype was detected only a few times. Its target is unknown. The chain uses TRBV19 and TRBJ1-5; D call uncertain. The receptor was derived from a human donor with severe aplastic anemia or a healthy control (not recorded which). The sequenced material came from sorted CD4+, CD8+, or CD8+CD57+ T cells (not recorded which) from PBMCs. Here the CDR3 DNA reads TGTGCCAGTAGTCTCATGAATCAGCCCCAGCATTTT. It is translated as CASSLMNQPQHF.